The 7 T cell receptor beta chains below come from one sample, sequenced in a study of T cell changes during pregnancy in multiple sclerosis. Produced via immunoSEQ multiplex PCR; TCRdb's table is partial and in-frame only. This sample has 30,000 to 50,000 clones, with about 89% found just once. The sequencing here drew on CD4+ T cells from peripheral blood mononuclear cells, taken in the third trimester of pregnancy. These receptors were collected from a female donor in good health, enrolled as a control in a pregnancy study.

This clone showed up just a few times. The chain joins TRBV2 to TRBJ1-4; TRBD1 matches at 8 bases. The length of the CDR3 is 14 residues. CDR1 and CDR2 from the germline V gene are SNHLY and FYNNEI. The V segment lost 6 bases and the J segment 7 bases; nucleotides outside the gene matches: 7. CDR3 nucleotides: TGTGCCAGCAGCGACAGGGGTAGGGGTGAAAAACTGTTTTTT. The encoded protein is CASSDRGRGEKLFF.

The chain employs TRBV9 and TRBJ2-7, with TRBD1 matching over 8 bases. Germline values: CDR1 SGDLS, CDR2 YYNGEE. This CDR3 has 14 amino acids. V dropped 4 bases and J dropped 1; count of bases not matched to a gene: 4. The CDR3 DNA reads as TGTGCCAGCAGCAGACAGGGGACTTCCTACGAGCAGTACTTC. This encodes CASSRQGTSYEQYF.

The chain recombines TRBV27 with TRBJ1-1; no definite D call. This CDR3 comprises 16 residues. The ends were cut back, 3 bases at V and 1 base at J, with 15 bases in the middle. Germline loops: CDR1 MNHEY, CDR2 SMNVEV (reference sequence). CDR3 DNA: TGTGCCAGCAGTTTGGTGGAGGACCGGAAGAACACTGAAGCTTTCTTT. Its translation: CASSLVEDRKNTEAFF.

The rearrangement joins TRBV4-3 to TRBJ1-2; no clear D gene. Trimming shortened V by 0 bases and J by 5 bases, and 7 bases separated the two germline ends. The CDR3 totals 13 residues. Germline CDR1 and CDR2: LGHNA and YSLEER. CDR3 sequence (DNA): TGCGCCAGCAGCCAAGATCTCTCTTATGGCTACACCTTC. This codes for CASSQDLSYGYTF.

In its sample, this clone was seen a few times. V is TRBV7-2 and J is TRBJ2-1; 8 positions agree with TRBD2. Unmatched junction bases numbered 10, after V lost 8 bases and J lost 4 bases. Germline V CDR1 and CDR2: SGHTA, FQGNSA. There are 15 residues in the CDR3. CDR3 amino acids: CASALTSGSYNEQFF. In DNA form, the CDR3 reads TGTGCCAGCGCACTAACTAGCGGATCGTACAATGAGCAGTTCTTC. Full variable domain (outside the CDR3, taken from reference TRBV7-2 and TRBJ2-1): GAGVSQSPSNKVTEKGKDVELRCDPISGHTALYWYRQSLGQGLEFLIYFQGNSAPDKSGLPSDRFSAERTGGSVSTLTIQRTQQEDSAVYLCASALTSGSYNEQFFGPGTRLTVL.

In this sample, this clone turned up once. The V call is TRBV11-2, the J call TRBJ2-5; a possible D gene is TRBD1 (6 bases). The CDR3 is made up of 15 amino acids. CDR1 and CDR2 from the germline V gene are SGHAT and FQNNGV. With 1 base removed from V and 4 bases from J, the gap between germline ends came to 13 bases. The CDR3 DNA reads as TGTGCCAGCAGCTTAGTTAGGCAGGGGCGAGAGACCCAGTACTTC. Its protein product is CASSLVRQGRETQYF.

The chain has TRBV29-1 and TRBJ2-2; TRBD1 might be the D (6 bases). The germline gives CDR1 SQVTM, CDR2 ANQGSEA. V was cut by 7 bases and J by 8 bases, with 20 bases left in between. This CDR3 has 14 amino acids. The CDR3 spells CSACTDRLGGELFF. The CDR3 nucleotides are TGCAGCGCCTGCACCGACAGGCTAGGGGGGGAGCTGTTTTTT.